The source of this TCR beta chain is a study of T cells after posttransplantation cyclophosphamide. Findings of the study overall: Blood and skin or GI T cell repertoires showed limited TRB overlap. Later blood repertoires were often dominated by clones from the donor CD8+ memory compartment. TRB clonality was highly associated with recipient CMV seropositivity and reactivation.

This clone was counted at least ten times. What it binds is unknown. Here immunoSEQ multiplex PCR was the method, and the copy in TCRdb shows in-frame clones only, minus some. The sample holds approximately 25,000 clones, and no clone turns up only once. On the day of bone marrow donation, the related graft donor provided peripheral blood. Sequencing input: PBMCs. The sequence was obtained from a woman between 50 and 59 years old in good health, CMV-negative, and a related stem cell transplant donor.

CDR3 region: CASISLGTGTYEQYF. CDR3 nucleotides: TGTGCCAGCATTTCTCTCGGGACAGGAACCTACGAGCAGTACTTC. J is TRBJ2-7 and V is TRBV27, with TRBD1 identical over 8 bases. Germline V gene lookup returns CDR1 MNHEY and CDR2 SMNVEV (reference sequence). The CDR3 spans 15 residues. V lost 7 bases, J lost 2 bases, and 10 bases stayed unmatched.